This T cell receptor beta chain was found in a study of control samples from healthy donors and cancer patients. Assay: immunoSEQ multiplex PCR; the TCRdb copy retains only in-frame clones and omits some. The sample records around 140,000 clones, roughly 93% being singletons. The germline gives CDR1 DFQATT, CDR2 SNEGSKA (reference sequence). The CDR3 has 11 amino acids. V was clipped by 6 bases and J by 8 bases, with 13 bases between them. The chain couples TRBV20-1 to TRBJ1-2; D may be TRBD1 (5 bases). This TCR was sampled from a man between 18 and 35 years old in good health. Material for sequencing was blood. The CDR3 is CSALGGTGYTF. In DNA form, the CDR3 reads TGCAGTGCCTTGGGTGGGACCGGCTACACCTTC.